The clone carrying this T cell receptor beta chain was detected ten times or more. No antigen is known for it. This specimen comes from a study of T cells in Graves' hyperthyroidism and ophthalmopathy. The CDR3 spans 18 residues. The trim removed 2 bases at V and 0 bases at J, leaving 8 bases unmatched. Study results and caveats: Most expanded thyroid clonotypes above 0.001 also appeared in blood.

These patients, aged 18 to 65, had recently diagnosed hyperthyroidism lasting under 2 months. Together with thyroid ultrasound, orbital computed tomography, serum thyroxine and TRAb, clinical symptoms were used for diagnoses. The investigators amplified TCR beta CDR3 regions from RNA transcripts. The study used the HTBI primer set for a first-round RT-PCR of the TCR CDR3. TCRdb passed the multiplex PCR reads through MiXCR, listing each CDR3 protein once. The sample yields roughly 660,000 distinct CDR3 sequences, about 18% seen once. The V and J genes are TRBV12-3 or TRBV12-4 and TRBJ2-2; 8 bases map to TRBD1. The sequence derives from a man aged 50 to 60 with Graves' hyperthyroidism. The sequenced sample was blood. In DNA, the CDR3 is TGTGCCAGCAGTTTATGGCAGGGGGCCGTTGCGAACACCGGGGAGCTGTTTTTT. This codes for CASSLWQGAVANTGELFF.